The present T cell receptor beta chain was sequenced within a study of vaccination and CD4 T cells after COVID-19. The treatment denotes: approximately 9-day PBMC culture with coronavirus spike peptide pools or control peptides (ViraFEST assay). Cultured CD4+ T cell DNA was sequenced using the Oncomine TCR Beta short-read assay. TCRdb re-derived calls from the PCR reads in MiXCR, one entry per CDR3 protein. The sample carries some 14,000 distinct CDR3 sequences, over 60% recorded once. This clonotype occurred a few times. Its antigen is unidentified. The V end was cut by 7 bases, the J end by 5 bases, with 17 bases between. CDR1 is DFQATT, CDR2 SNEGSKA, per germline (reference sequence). This CDR3 has 13 residues.

The sequence was collected from a human donor who had recovered from COVID-19. The sample taken for sequencing was CD4+ T cells from blood, cultured in vitro. The chain has TRBV20-1 and TRBJ1-2; a weak D match, TRBD1 (6 bases). The CDR3 protein is CSVRRGATYGYTF. In DNA, the CDR3 is TGCAGTGTTCGCCGGGGGGCCACTTATGGCTACACCTTC.